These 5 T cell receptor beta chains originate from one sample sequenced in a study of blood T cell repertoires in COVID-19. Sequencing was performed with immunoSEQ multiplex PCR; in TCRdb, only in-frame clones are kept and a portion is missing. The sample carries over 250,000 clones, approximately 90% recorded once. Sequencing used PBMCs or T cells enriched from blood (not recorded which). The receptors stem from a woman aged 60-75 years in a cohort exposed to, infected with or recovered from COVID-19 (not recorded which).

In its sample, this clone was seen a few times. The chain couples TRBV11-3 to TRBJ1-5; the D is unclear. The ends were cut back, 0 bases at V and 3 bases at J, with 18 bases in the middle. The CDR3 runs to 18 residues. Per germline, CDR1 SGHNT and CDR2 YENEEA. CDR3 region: CASSLDSRRVGDNQPQHF. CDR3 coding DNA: TGTGCCAGCAGCTTAGATAGTAGACGGGTCGGCGACAATCAGCCCCAGCATTTT.

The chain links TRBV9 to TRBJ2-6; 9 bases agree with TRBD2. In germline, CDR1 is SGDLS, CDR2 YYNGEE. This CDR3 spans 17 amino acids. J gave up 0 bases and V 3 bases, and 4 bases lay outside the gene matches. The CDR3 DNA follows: TGTGCCAGCAGCGAGACTAGCGGAACCTCTGGGGCCAACGTCCTGACTTTC. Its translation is CASSETSGTSGANVLTF. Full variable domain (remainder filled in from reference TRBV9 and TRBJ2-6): DSGVTQTPKHLITATGQRVTLRCSPRSGDLSVYWYQQSLDQGLQFLIQYYNGEERAKGNILERFSAQQFPDLHSELNLSSLELGDSALYFCASSETSGTSGANVLTFGAGSRLTVL.

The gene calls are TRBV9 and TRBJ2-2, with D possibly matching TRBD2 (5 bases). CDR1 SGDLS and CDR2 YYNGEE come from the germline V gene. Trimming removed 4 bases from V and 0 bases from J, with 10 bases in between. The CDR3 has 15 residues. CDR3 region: CASSPLGANTGELFF. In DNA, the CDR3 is TGTGCCAGCAGCCCCCTGGGAGCGAACACCGGGGAGCTGTTTTTT. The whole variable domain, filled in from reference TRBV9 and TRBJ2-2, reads DSGVTQTPKHLITATGQRVTLRCSPRSGDLSVYWYQQSLDQGLQFLIQYYNGEERAKGNILERFSAQQFPDLHSELNLSSLELGDSALYFCASSPLGANTGELFFGEGSRLTVL.

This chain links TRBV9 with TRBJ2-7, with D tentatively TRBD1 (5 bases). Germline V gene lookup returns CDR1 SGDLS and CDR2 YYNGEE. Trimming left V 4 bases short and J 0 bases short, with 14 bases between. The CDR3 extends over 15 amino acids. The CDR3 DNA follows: TGTGCCAGCAGCCCAGGCAGGGTTGGCTCCTACGAGCAGTACTTC. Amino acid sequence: CASSPGRVGSYEQYF.

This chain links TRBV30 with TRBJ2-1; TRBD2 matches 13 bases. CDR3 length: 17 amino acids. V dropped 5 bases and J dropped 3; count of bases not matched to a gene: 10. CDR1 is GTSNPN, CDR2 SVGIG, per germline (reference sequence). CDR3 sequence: CAWAPGTSGILYNEQFF. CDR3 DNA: TGTGCCTGGGCCCCCGGGACTAGCGGGATTCTCTACAATGAGCAGTTCTTC.